What follows is one T cell receptor (beta chain) and its context. The entry originates in a study of CXCR3-negative and CXCR3-positive naive CD8 T cells. All TRB cDNA libraries came from 5' RACE performed with UMI labels. Following a re-call of the 5' RACE reads, TCRdb has one entry per CDR3 protein and lacks DNA. With around 48,000 distinct CDR3 sequences in the sample, the ten largest clones hold over 12%. Germline loops: CDR1 MDHEN, CDR2 SYDVKM. The CDR3 runs to 17 residues. This clonotype originated in a human donor in good health. Some clones in this sample may be carry-over from other donors' samples. V gene TRBV28 combines with J gene TRBJ2-5; TCRdb lists TRBD2, though no DNA is available to test this call. Sequencing used memory CD8+ T cells from blood. CDR3 amino acids: CASSLAGTRTRQETQYF.